This T cell receptor beta chain emerged from a study of tumor-infiltrating lymphocytes in localized non-small cell lung cancer. As for the study in general: Each patient gave resected tumor and non-adjacent uninvolved lung tissue.

Assay: immunoSEQ multiplex PCR; the TCRdb copy retains only in-frame clones and omits some. Of tens of thousands of clones listed, around 85% are singletons. V gave up 6 bases and J gave up 2 bases; unmatched junction bases: 7. Germline V gene data show CDR1 as MNHEY and CDR2 as SMNVEV (reference sequence). The CDR3 has 14 amino acids. Concerning this clone itself: Its target is not known.

General study findings and limits: Only some patients had TCR sequencing, depending on available tissue. Different pieces of the same tissue were used for each assay. T-cell fraction did not differ between immunotypes IM1 and IM2.

The sequence was obtained from a human donor with non-small cell lung cancer. Material: lung tumor tissue. The J gene is TRBJ2-7, the V gene TRBV27; TRBD1 aligns across 7 bases. CDR3 sequence (DNA): TGTGCCAGCAGCCACCGGGACAGAGCCTACGAGCAGTACTTC. Translating gives CASSHRDRAYEQYF.